These 21 T cell receptor beta chains originate from one sample sequenced in a study of T cell responses to AZD1222 COVID-19 vaccine. The repertoire was sequenced with immunoSEQ multiplex PCR; TCRdb's copy has only in-frame clones and lacks some. The data show 90,000 to 120,000 clones, about 93% seen once. Material: peripheral blood, obtained on day 0 of AZD1222 vaccination. The receptors here all came from an adult in good health.

This chain joins TRBV7-2 and TRBJ2-1; possible D gene TRBD1, 6 bases. The V gene's germline CDR1 is SGHTA and CDR2 FQGNSA. V was cut by 6 bases and J by 7 bases, with 19 bases left in between. This CDR3 contains 15 residues. The CDR3 DNA sequence: TGTGCCAGCAGAACTTGGACAGATTTTTCGAATGAGCAGTTCTTC. This codes for CASRTWTDFSNEQFF.

This clone showed up just once. V is TRBV19 and J is TRBJ1-1, with D possibly being TRBD1 (5 bases). This CDR3 spans 13 amino acids. The germline V gene encodes CDR1 LNHDA and CDR2 SQIVND (reference sequence). The ends were cut back, 0 bases at V and 8 bases at J, with 10 bases in the middle. CDR3 nucleotides: TGTGCCAGTAGTATAGATACCAGGGAAGAAGCTTTCTTT. This gives the protein CASSIDTREEAFF.

The V call is TRBV20-1, the J call TRBJ2-7; no reliable D call. V gave up 3 bases and J gave up 2 bases, with 14 bases separating them. The CDR3 is 14 amino acids. Per germline, CDR1 DFQATT and CDR2 SNEGSKA (reference sequence). CDR3 coding DNA: TGCAGTGCTAGTCCGAGACAAAGACCCTACGAGCAGTACTTC. Its translation is CSASPRQRPYEQYF.

The chain combines TRBV4-3 with TRBJ2-3; tentative D call: TRBD1 (5 bases). The CDR3 runs to 17 residues. V was cut by 4 bases and J by 4 bases, with 21 bases left in between. Germline-derived CDR1 and CDR2 are LGHNA and YSLEER. CDR3 in amino acids: CASSLVPLGVWADTQYF. CDR3 coding DNA: TGCGCCAGCAGCCTTGTCCCCTTAGGGGTGTGGGCAGATACGCAGTATTTT.

Regarding this clone: One end of the junction does not line up with germline, which may come from a read error. The chain combines TRBV6-2 or TRBV6-3 with TRBJ1-2, with D uncertain. This CDR3 contains 15 residues. CDR1 is MNHEY, CDR2 SVGEGT, per germline. The CDR3 DNA follows: TGTGCCAGCAGTTCCCCGACTACTACGTACTATGCCTACACCTTC. It encodes CASSSPTTTYYAYTF.

V gene TRBV19 combines with J gene TRBJ2-2; D may be TRBD2 (5 bases). CDR1 and CDR2 from the germline V gene are LNHDA and SQIVND (reference sequence). The germline V and J ends were trimmed by 3 bases and 2 bases, with 10 bases remaining between them. CDR3 length: 15 residues. The CDR3 spells CASSMLGSNTGELFF. The CDR3 nucleotides read TGTGCCAGTAGTATGCTAGGGAGCAACACCGGGGAGCTGTTTTTT.

The rearrangement joins TRBV30 to TRBJ2-7; 9 nucleotides line up with TRBD2. V dropped 6 bases and J dropped 3; count of bases not matched to a gene: 9. The CDR3 is 14 residues long. The germline gives CDR1 GTSNPN, CDR2 SVGIG (reference sequence). CDR3 protein: CACLGLAGHYEQYF. The CDR3, as DNA: TGTGCCTGCCTGGGGCTAGCGGGGCACTACGAGCAGTACTTC. The entire variable domain, with the rest obtained from reference TRBV30 and TRBJ2-7, is as follows: SQTIHQWPATLVQPVGSPLSLECTVEGTSNPNLYWYRQAAGRGLQLLFYSVGIGQISSEVPQNLSASRPQDRQFILSSKKLLLSDSGFYLCACLGLAGHYEQYFGPGTRLTVT.

The chain recombines TRBV27 with TRBJ1-1, with D possibly matching TRBD1 (5 bases). CDR3 size: 16 residues. V was trimmed by 5 bases and J by 6 bases, leaving 22 bases between them. In germline, CDR1 is MNHEY, CDR2 SMNVEV (reference sequence). CDR3 sequence: CASSHPGAPGKAEAFF. The DNA for the CDR3 is TGTGCCAGCAGTCACCCCGGGGCCCCCGGAAAGGCTGAAGCTTTCTTT.

The chain links TRBV18 to TRBJ1-1, with TRBD1 matching over 10 bases. The trim removed 0 bases at V and 6 bases at J, leaving 1 base unmatched. The germline V gene has CDR1 KGHSH and CDR2 LQKENI. The CDR3 runs 14 residues. CDR3 sequence reads: CASSPPGTGAEAFF. CDR3 DNA: TGTGCCAGCTCACCACCGGGGACAGGGGCTGAAGCTTTCTTT. Complete variable domain (other parts from reference TRBV18 and TRBJ1-1): NAGVMQNPRHLVRRRGQEARLRCSPMKGHSHVYWYRQLPEEGLKFMVYLQKENIIDESGMPKERFSAEFPKEGPSILRIQQVVRGDSAAYFCASSPPGTGAEAFFGQGTRLTVV.

This rearrangement joins TRBV18 to TRBJ2-1, with D tentatively TRBD2 (6 bases). V was cut by 8 bases and J by 8 bases, with 13 bases left in between. The germline gives CDR1 KGHSH, CDR2 LQKENI. CDR3 length: 12 amino acids. CDR3 in amino acids: CASASRGDEQFF. In DNA, the CDR3 is TGTGCCAGCGCATCGCGGGGTGATGAGCAGTTCTTC. The whole variable domain, remainder taken from reference TRBV18 and TRBJ2-1, is NAGVMQNPRHLVRRRGQEARLRCSPMKGHSHVYWYRQLPEEGLKFMVYLQKENIIDESGMPKERFSAEFPKEGPSILRIQQVVRGDSAAYFCASASRGDEQFFGPGTRLTVL.

The chain couples TRBV5-4 to TRBJ1-4; 11 bases align to TRBD1. Germline loops: CDR1 SGHNT, CDR2 YYREEE (reference sequence). J lost 5 bases, V lost 5 bases, and 5 bases had no gene match. The CDR3 spans 15 residues. The CDR3, as DNA: TGTGCCAGCAGGGGACAGGGGGGGCCCAATGAAAAACTGTTTTTT. Translation gives CASRGQGGPNEKLFF.

The chain recombines TRBV7-2 with TRBJ2-3, with a weak D call TRBD1 (6 bases). The CDR3 has 15 amino acids. V was clipped by 3 bases and J by 4 bases, with 14 bases between them. CDR1 and CDR2 (germline): SGHTA, FQGNSA. CDR3 in amino acids: CASSLGAGWADTQYF. CDR3 DNA sequence: TGTGCCAGCAGCTTGGGGGCGGGTTGGGCAGATACGCAGTATTTT.

The genes are TRBV21-1 and TRBJ1-4; TRBD1, the table's D call, was not compared with the DNA. TRBV21-1 is a documented pseudogene. The CDR3 is 16 residues long. This chain's CDR3 is CASSRGKDPSNEKLFF. In nucleotides, the CDR3 is TGTGCCAGCAGTAGGGGTAAGGATCCCTCTAATGAAAAACTGTTTTTT.

V and J are TRBV5-4 and TRBJ2-3, with 12 bases matching TRBD2. CDR3 size: 15 residues. V dropped 9 bases and J dropped 2; count of bases not matched to a gene: 7. Germline V gene sequence: CDR1 SGHNT, CDR2 YYREEE (reference sequence). CDR3 bases: TGTGCCACGCAAACTAGCGGGGGGTCCACAGATACGCAGTATTTT. Encoded protein: CATQTSGGSTDTQYF.

This chain links TRBV5-5 with TRBJ1-5; D is unresolved. The V and J ends lost 0 bases and 1 base respectively, with 5 bases between them. Germline V gene sequence: CDR1 SGHKS, CDR2 YYEKEE (reference sequence). CDR3 length equals 14 residues. CDR3 sequence: CASSLEGSNQPQHF. Here the CDR3 DNA reads TGTGCCAGCAGCTTGGAAGGCAGCAATCAGCCCCAGCATTTT.

The rearrangement joins TRBV9 to TRBJ2-5, with TRBD2 matching over 8 bases. With 2 bases clipped from V and 5 bases from J, the junction kept 5 bases outside the gene matches. The CDR3 is made up of 14 amino acids. Per the germline V gene, CDR1 is SGDLS and CDR2 is YYNGEE. CDR3 bases: TGTGCCAGCAGCGTTCCGGGACTAGACGAGACCCAGTACTTC. Its translation: CASSVPGLDETQYF.

The chain has TRBV6-5 and TRBJ2-2, with TRBD1 matching over 8 bases. The CDR3 contains 14 residues. V shed 6 bases, J shed 6 bases, and the junction held 6 bases outside the gene matches. Germline lookup yields CDR1 MNHEY and CDR2 SVGAGI. Written as DNA, the CDR3 is TGTGCCAGCAGGCCCAGGGGGCGGCCCGGGGAGCTGTTTTTT. Amino acids: CASRPRGRPGELFF.

This sequence joins TRBV29-1 and TRBJ2-2; no clear D. V was clipped by 3 bases and J by 6 bases, with 8 bases between them. Germline V gene lookup returns CDR1 SQVTM and CDR2 ANQGSEA. This CDR3 has 12 residues. Here the CDR3 reads CSVEDGAGELFF. Written as DNA, the CDR3 is TGCAGCGTTGAGGACGGAGCCGGGGAGCTGTTTTTT.

This sequence joins TRBV6-5 and TRBJ2-5; D gene ambiguous. The germline V gene has CDR1 MNHEY and CDR2 SVGAGI. The V end lost 5 bases, the J end lost 5 bases, and 9 bases lay between the germline ends. The CDR3 runs 12 residues. CDR3 amino acids: CASSPVDETQYF. The CDR3 nucleotides read TGTGCCAGCAGTCCCGTAGACGAGACCCAGTACTTC.

This clone has only a few counts. J is TRBJ1-2 and V is TRBV20-1; 7 nucleotides align to TRBD1. J lost 5 bases, V lost 3 bases, and 9 bases had no gene match. Per germline, CDR1 DFQATT and CDR2 SNEGSKA (reference sequence). The CDR3 has 14 amino acids. DNA of the CDR3: TGCAGTGCTAGTCACCCCACAGGGGTATATGGCTACACCTTC. Its translation: CSASHPTGVYGYTF.

The chain recombines TRBV18 with TRBJ1-2; D is uncertain. There are 17 residues in the CDR3. Germline V lookup: CDR1 KGHSH, CDR2 LQKENI. Trimming stripped 0 bases from V and 5 bases from J, with 19 bases between. The CDR3 region is CASSPPGIGLGVYGYTF. Written as DNA, the CDR3 is TGTGCCAGCTCACCACCGGGCATAGGGCTGGGAGTTTATGGCTACACCTTC.